This TCR beta chain was captured in a study of blood T cell repertoires in COVID-19 (dated by TCRdb to the early 2020s). In terms of the full investigation: Samples covering the acute and convalescent phases of COVID-19 were provided by collaborators in the United States, Italy and Spain. The prospective study material was composed of cDNA or gDNA derived from T cells, B-cell-depleted T cells, or PBMCs. Subjects who had been exposed to COVID-19, were actively infected with it, or had recovered from it provided the deeply sampled blood TCRbeta repertoires that made up the dataset. The repertoires were released in a freely available public database intended as a resource for research on the immune response to SARS-CoV-2. The samples were drawn from the first 160 participants of the ongoing ImmuneRACE study and from 950 to 1,500 subjects provided by 6 global collaborators. Nearly every sample came with metadata listing a de-identified subject ID, COVID-19 status, age in years and sex. HLA class I and class II types, where available, came from metadata supplied by the sample provider rather than from assay-based typing. Paper-wide results and their limitations: The quantity of clinical and demographic metadata differed by source and by participant and was supplied without curation.

TCRbeta CDR3 regions were amplified from genomic DNA using the immunoSEQ Assay, a bias-controlled multiplex PCR. The paper's processing steps were these. The number of nucleated cells in each sample was estimated by amplification of reference gene primers within the assay. To quantify the absolute abundance of each unique TCRbeta CDR3 rearrangement, sequence reads were collapsed and filtered. Productive Simpson clonality was computed per sample as the square root of Simpson's diversity index over productive rearrangements. TCRdb mirrors the immuneACCESS table, restricted to in-frame sequences. Some clones are absent from its copies; in checked studies, under half trace to an unresolved V gene, and the reason for the others is unknown. The V and J calls and the clone size are those of that table, but D and trimming were determined from the DNA. This sample holds tens of thousands of clones; approximately 91% were observed only once. The biggest ten clones account for roughly 8.3% of the sample.

Collaborating institutions collected whole blood in K2EDTA tubes following their own protocols. For TCRbeta analysis, collaborators shipped samples as frozen whole blood, isolated PBMCs, or DNA extracted from either of those sample types. On this clone itself: The antigen this receptor binds is unknown. Base qualities were left out, and no much larger clone turns up one base away.

Per the germline V gene, WSHSY is the CDR1 and SAAADI is the CDR2. V gives up 8 bases and J gives up 8 bases, and the segment between their germline ends measures 22 bases. The CDR3, from cysteine to phenylalanine, totals 15 residues. The retained sequence is limited to the CDR3, 45 bases, with the frame set at the first base. This clonotype was obtained from a woman in her 70s with active COVID-19. The sequence joins TRBV10-2 to TRBJ2-1; TRBD2 could be the D gene, as 6 bases match. Material: peripheral blood. The DNA reads as follows: TGCGCCAGCCGGAAGGGGAGGTCTATCGGGGATGAGCAGTTCTTC. This yields the protein CASRKGRSIGDEQFF.